This TCR beta chain comes out of a study of shared T cell receptors in the human thymus. Using immunoSEQ multiplex PCR, the repertoire was profiled, and TCRdb retains in-frame clones only, with some absent. The table lists hundreds of thousands of clones, more than 70% of them singletons. CDR1 and CDR2 (germline): SGHAT, FQNNGV. The length of the CDR3 is 18 residues. V was trimmed by 5 bases and J by 3 bases, leaving 26 bases between them. This sample was shared with a second study, whose subject was human thymus T cells. That paper adds: Apparent skewing of V and J gene usage characterized both thymic and blood repertoires. Related studies found that unrelated individuals share highly overlapping thymic repertoires.

V usage is TRBV11-2 and J usage is TRBJ2-7; possible D gene TRBD2, 7 bases. What was sequenced was thymocytes. The TCR was taken from a boy under two years old with a congenital heart defect. The chain's CDR3 is CASSPWGGALAGVYEQYF. CDR3 nucleotide sequence: TGTGCCAGCAGCCCCTGGGGGGGGGCGCTGGCGGGAGTCTACGAGCAGTACTTC.